Following are 27 T cell receptor beta chains from one sample sequenced in a study of neurological immune-mediated disorders. MiXCR, run by TCRdb on the 5' RACE reads, gives a single entry per CDR3 protein. The table has 45,000 or so distinct CDR3 sequences, approximately 3% seen once. What was sequenced was PBMCs. Receptor source: a woman in her forties or fifties with multiple sclerosis.

Many counts were recorded for this clonotype. The rearrangement joins TRBV29-1 to TRBJ1-2, with TRBD1 matching 8 bases. From germline, CDR1 is SQVTM and CDR2 ANQGSEA. There are 12 residues in the CDR3. Unmatched junction bases numbered 6, after V lost 6 bases and J lost 6 bases. CDR3 region: CSVSDRADGYTF. DNA of the CDR3: TGCAGCGTCTCGGACAGGGCTGATGGCTACACCTTC.

The sample holds many counts of this clonotype. The V and J genes are TRBV7-2 and TRBJ1-4; D might be TRBD1 (5 bases). Looked up from germline, CDR1 is SGHTA and CDR2 is FQGNSA. Trimming shortened V by 5 bases and J by 8 bases, and 18 bases separated the two germline ends. The length of the CDR3 is 15 residues. Here the CDR3 DNA reads TGTGCCAGCAGCCCAGGGAGGGAGGGGATAGAAAAACTGTTTTTT. Protein: CASSPGREGIEKLFF.

This clonotype was observed at least ten times. The chain is built from TRBV28 and TRBJ2-3, with 8 positions matching TRBD2. Looked up from germline, CDR1 is MDHEN and CDR2 is SYDVKM. This CDR3 is built from 16 residues. J was trimmed by 6 bases and V by 6 bases; bases with no gene match: 14. In DNA, the CDR3 is TGTGCCAGCAGAAGAACGGGAGGGCCTTTGGGGGATACGCAGTATTTT. Protein product: CASRRTGGPLGDTQYF.

This clonotype appeared many times. The chain employs TRBV25-1 and TRBJ2-6; 7 nucleotides line up with TRBD1. This CDR3 spans 21 amino acids. With V trimmed by 0 bases and J by 0 bases, 14 bases remained unmatched. Looked up from germline, CDR1 is MGHDK and CDR2 is SYGVNS. The CDR3 region has the DNA TGTGCCAGCAGTGAATATCCTATTTCCGGGACAGCAGGCTCTGGGGCCAACGTCCTGACTTTC. It specifies CASSEYPISGTAGSGANVLTF.

This clonotype has a handful of counts. V is TRBV6-5 and J is TRBJ1-6; TRBD1 aligns across 7 bases. The CDR3 spans 14 residues. The V gene end was trimmed by 0 bases and the J gene end by 9 bases; junction bases not matched to a gene: 2. Germline CDR1 and CDR2: MNHEY and SVGAGI. This CDR3 is CASSYSRGVSPLHF. In DNA form, the CDR3 reads TGTGCCAGCAGTTACTCCAGGGGGGTTTCACCCCTCCACTTT.

This clonotype was counted at least ten times. The gene calls are TRBV18 and TRBJ1-2; D is uncertain. Germline V gene data show CDR1 as KGHSH and CDR2 as LQKENI. The CDR3 is 13 amino acids. Trimming cost V 4 bases and J 6 bases, with 12 bases left between them. This CDR3 is CASSQTGSDGYTF. In DNA, the CDR3 is TGTGCCAGCTCACAAACGGGGAGCGATGGCTACACCTTC.

Judged by abundance, this clonotype is medium-sized. This chain links TRBV6-5 with TRBJ2-7; D is possibly TRBD1 (6 bases). CDR1 MNHEY and CDR2 SVGAGI come from the germline V gene. Trimming stripped 5 bases from V and 3 bases from J, with 8 bases between. CDR3 length: 12 amino acids. The CDR3 region is CASSAGVYEQYV. CDR3 in DNA: TGTGCCAGCAGTGCAGGGGTCTACGAGCAGTACGTC.

At least ten counts were recorded for this clonotype. The chain joins TRBV29-1 to TRBJ2-1; D unclear. Germline V gene lookup returns CDR1 SQVTM and CDR2 ANQGSEA. Trimming stripped 4 bases from V and 0 bases from J, with 7 bases between. The CDR3 totals 13 residues. The DNA of the CDR3 is TGCAGCGTTGTGGCGGCCTCCTACAATGAGCAGTTCTTC. It is translated as CSVVAASYNEQFF.

There are many counts of this clonotype. CDR3 in amino acids: CSARHRRVAGVYEQYF. The CDR3 DNA sequence: TGCAGTGCTAGACATCGCCGAGTAGCGGGAGTCTACGAGCAGTACTTC. The chain carries TRBV20-1 and TRBJ2-7; 9 bases are a match to TRBD2. Unmatched junction bases numbered 11, after V lost 2 bases and J lost 3 bases. The CDR3 covers 16 residues. Germline-derived CDR1 and CDR2 are DFQATT and SNEGSKA (reference sequence).

This clonotype was seen at least ten times. The genes are TRBV12-3 or TRBV12-4 and TRBJ2-3; 13 bases agree with TRBD2. The CDR3 is 16 amino acids. With V trimmed by 3 bases and J by 4 bases, 4 bases remained unmatched. The CDR3 reads CASSLTSGGQADTQYF. CDR3 DNA sequence: TGTGCCAGCAGTTTGACTAGCGGGGGGCAAGCAGATACGCAGTATTTT.

In its sample, this clonotype was seen many times. V gene TRBV7-2 combines with J gene TRBJ2-7; D is possibly TRBD2 (5 bases). CDR1 SGHTA and CDR2 FQGNSA come from the germline V gene. The CDR3 covers 14 residues. V lost 5 bases and J lost 0, with 11 bases in between. The DNA for the CDR3 is TGTGCCAGCAGCCAACACAGCGGCTCCTACGAGCAGTACTTC. This sequence encodes CASSQHSGSYEQYF.

In its sample, this clonotype was seen many times. The chain carries TRBV4-1 and TRBJ2-5, with TRBD1 as a possible D gene (5 bases). Germline loops: CDR1 MGHRA, CDR2 YSYEKL. CDR3 length: 14 amino acids. V lost 3 bases, J lost 5 bases, and 13 bases lay in between. The CDR3 sequence is CASSQSQGGETQYF. Written as DNA, the CDR3 is TGCGCCAGCAGCCAGAGCCAGGGTGGCGAGACCCAGTACTTC.

This clonotype was observed many times. This chain links TRBV5-1 with TRBJ2-1; TRBD2 matches 7 bases. V was clipped by 1 base and J by 6 bases; unmatched bases: 4. CDR3 length: 14 residues. Per the germline V gene, CDR1 is SGHRS and CDR2 is YFSETQ. Here the CDR3 DNA reads TGCGCCAGCAGCTTGCCGGGAGGTCTCAATGAGCAGTTCTTC. Its protein product is CASSLPGGLNEQFF.

This clonotype was seen ten or more times. The chain uses TRBV27 and TRBJ2-3; a weak D match, TRBD2 (6 bases). Trimming left V 3 bases short and J 4 bases short, with 8 bases between. Germline assignment: CDR1 MNHEY and CDR2 SMNVEV (reference sequence). This CDR3 has 13 residues. The CDR3 DNA reads as TGTGCCAGCAGTTTGGGACTTTCAGATACGCAGTATTTT. It yields the protein CASSLGLSDTQYF.

V is TRBV5-1 and J is TRBJ1-1, with D hard to call. V lost 0 bases and J lost 0, with 9 bases in between. The CDR3 extends over 15 amino acids. CDR1 is SGHRS and CDR2 is YFSETQ in the germline V gene. CDR3 sequence: CASSLDAALNTEAFF. Here the CDR3 DNA reads TGCGCCAGCAGCTTGGATGCAGCTTTGAACACTGAAGCTTTCTTT. Full variable domain (missing parts from reference TRBV5-1 and TRBJ1-1): KAGVTQTPRYLIKTRGQQVTLSCSPISGHRSVSWYQQTPGQGLQFLFEYFSETQRNKGNFPGRFSGRQFSNSRSEMNVSTLELGDSALYLCASSLDAALNTEAFFGQGTRLTVV.

This clonotype was picked up many times. The CDR3 protein is CASSPKKGIAPLHF. The CDR3 bases are TGTGCCAGCAGCCCAAAGAAGGGAATCGCACCCCTCCACTTT. J is TRBJ1-6 and V is TRBV6-5; D ambiguous. With 6 bases removed from V and 11 bases from J, the gap between germline ends came to 17 bases. Germline V gene sequence: CDR1 MNHEY, CDR2 SVGAGI. The CDR3 runs to 14 residues.

This clonotype was recorded at least ten times. This chain links TRBV7-2 with TRBJ1-4; no clear D gene. CDR3 length equals 14 residues. Deletions cut 0 bases from V and 2 bases from J, with 4 bases between. The germline gives CDR1 SGHTA, CDR2 FQGNSA. CDR3: CASSLAGTNEKLFF. Written as DNA, the CDR3 is TGTGCCAGCAGCTTAGCCGGGACTAATGAAAAACTGTTTTTT. Full variable domain (missing parts from reference TRBV7-2 and TRBJ1-4): GAGVSQSPSNKVTEKGKDVELRCDPISGHTALYWYRQSLGQGLEFLIYFQGNSAPDKSGLPSDRFSAERTGGSVSTLTIQRTQQEDSAVYLCASSLAGTNEKLFFGSGTQLSVL.

This clonotype was counted many times. The rearrangement joins TRBV5-1 to TRBJ1-5; 7 nucleotides align to TRBD1. The length of the CDR3 is 13 residues. J gave up 8 bases and V 0 bases, and 2 bases lay outside the gene matches. Germline values: CDR1 SGHRS, CDR2 YFSETQ. The CDR3 DNA reads TGCGCCAGCAGCTTGGGAGGGACAGAGCCCCAGCATTTT. This codes for CASSLGGTEPQHF. Drawing the rest from reference TRBV5-1 and TRBJ1-5, the complete variable domain is KAGVTQTPRYLIKTRGQQVTLSCSPISGHRSVSWYQQTPGQGLQFLFEYFSETQRNKGNFPGRFSGRQFSNSRSEMNVSTLELGDSALYLCASSLGGTEPQHFGDGTRLSIL.

This clonotype showed up many times. J is TRBJ2-3 and V is TRBV24-1, with D perhaps TRBD1 or TRBD2 (5 bases each). Trimming shortened V by 5 bases and J by 6 bases, and 14 bases separated the two germline ends. The CDR3 length is 14 residues. The germline V gene encodes CDR1 KGHDR and CDR2 SFDVKD. CDR3 bases: TGTGCCACCAGTGGAGGTGGGACGAGGGATACGCAGTATTTT. Encoded protein: CATSGGGTRDTQYF.

This clonotype was counted ten times or more. The chain couples TRBV15 to TRBJ1-5; possibly TRBD1 for D (6 bases). This CDR3 contains 15 residues. With 0 bases removed from V and 7 bases from J, the gap between germline ends came to 13 bases. The V gene's germline CDR1 is LNHNV and CDR2 YYDKDF (reference sequence). The CDR3 DNA reads TGTGCCACCAGCAGAGATCCAGGGGCCCACCAGCCCCAGCATTTT. Residues: CATSRDPGAHQPQHF.

The sample holds many counts of this clonotype. V and J are TRBV5-8 and TRBJ2-3; D is tentatively TRBD1 or TRBD2 (5 bases each). Germline-derived CDR1 and CDR2 are SGHTS and YDEGEE. Trimming stripped 1 base from V and 0 bases from J, with 12 bases between. CDR3 size: 16 residues. DNA of the CDR3: TGTGCCAGCAGCTTGAAGAGGGGAACTAGCACAGATACGCAGTATTTT. This encodes CASSLKRGTSTDTQYF.

This clonotype was counted ten times or more. The chain links TRBV11-2 to TRBJ2-3, with D unresolved. The CDR3 spans 14 residues. Trimming left V 5 bases short and J 7 bases short, with 16 bases between. Germline V CDR1 and CDR2: SGHAT, FQNNGV. The DNA of the CDR3 is TGTGCCAGCAGCCCGAATTTAGCTGGCCATACGCAGTATTTT. Translation gives CASSPNLAGHTQYF.

This clonotype has ten or more counts. The junction does not match germline at one end; this may be a read error. This chain connects TRBV7-9 to TRBJ2-5; 8 positions match TRBD1. The germline V gene has CDR1 SEHNR and CDR2 FQNEAQ (reference sequence). There are 12 residues in the CDR3. The CDR3 sequence: CASSKNRGAADF. CDR3 DNA: TGTGCCAGCAGTAAAAACAGGGGGGCGGCTGACTTC. Together with reference TRBV7-9 and TRBJ2-5, the CDR3 gives the full variable domain: DTGVSQNPRHKITKRGQNVTFRCDPISEHNRLYWYRQTLGQGPEFLTYFQNEAQLEKSRLLSDRFSAERPKGSFSTLEIQRTEQGDSAMYLCASSKNRGAADFGPGTRLLVL.

This clonotype was recorded at least ten times. The chain has TRBV5-1 and TRBJ2-7, with D perhaps being TRBD1 or TRBD2 (6 bases each). This CDR3 has 14 amino acids. Trimming pared 4 bases from V and 1 base from J, leaving 12 bases between. Germline values: CDR1 SGHRS, CDR2 YFSETQ. The CDR3 region is CASSRQGGSYEQYF. As DNA, the CDR3 is TGCGCCAGCAGCCGGCAAGGGGGGTCCTACGAGCAGTACTTC.

The chain joins TRBV20-1 to TRBJ2-2, with 12 nucleotides matching TRBD2. CDR1 is DFQATT and CDR2 is SNEGSKA in the germline V gene (reference sequence). The ends lost 6 bases at V and 7 bases at J; junction bases unmatched: 6. The CDR3 spans 14 residues. DNA of the CDR3: TGCAGTGCCAGACTAGCGGGAGTAGTCGGGGAGCTGTTTTTT. Translating gives CSARLAGVVGELFF.

The sample holds many counts of this clonotype. The gene calls are TRBV20-1 and TRBJ2-5; D is unclear. V was shortened by 7 bases and J by 4 bases, with 13 bases between the two germline ends. This CDR3 contains 12 residues. Germline V lookup: CDR1 DFQATT, CDR2 SNEGSKA (reference sequence). The CDR3 is CSVPRRSETQYF. The CDR3 coding sequence is TGCAGTGTACCCCGCCGGTCAGAGACCCAGTACTTC.

This rearrangement joins TRBV5-1 to TRBJ1-1, with TRBD1 identical over 8 bases. V dropped 0 bases and J dropped 5; count of bases not matched to a gene: 6. Germline CDR1 and CDR2: SGHRS and YFSETQ. The CDR3 consists of 15 residues. CDR3 region: CASSLAGGARTEAFF. The CDR3 DNA is TGCGCCAGCAGCTTGGCAGGGGGCGCGCGGACTGAAGCTTTCTTT.